The clone carrying this T cell receptor beta chain was observed many times. TCRdb recomputed calls from the RT-PCR reads with MiXCR, one row per CDR3 protein. The table has about 230,000 distinct CDR3 sequences, less than 15% seen once. The data derive from a study of patients and donors after allogeneic stem cell transplantation. Germline CDR1 reads SGHRS; CDR2 reads YFSETQ. V was pared by 7 bases and J by 3 bases, with 5 bases of the junction left unmatched. The CDR3 extends over 14 amino acids. The sequence was collected from a human donor who was either an allogeneic HSCT recipient or a stem cell or donor lymphocyte infusion donor (not recorded which). It is not recorded whose cells these are; they may come from a transplant donor. The V gene is TRBV5-1, the J gene TRBJ2-2; 8 bases map to TRBD2. Sequencing was carried out using blood, either unsorted or a sorted T cell fraction (not recorded which). The CDR3 DNA follows: TGCGCCAGCCGGGGGGGGTTGGACACCGGGGAGCTGTTTTTT. Protein sequence: CASRGGLDTGELFF.